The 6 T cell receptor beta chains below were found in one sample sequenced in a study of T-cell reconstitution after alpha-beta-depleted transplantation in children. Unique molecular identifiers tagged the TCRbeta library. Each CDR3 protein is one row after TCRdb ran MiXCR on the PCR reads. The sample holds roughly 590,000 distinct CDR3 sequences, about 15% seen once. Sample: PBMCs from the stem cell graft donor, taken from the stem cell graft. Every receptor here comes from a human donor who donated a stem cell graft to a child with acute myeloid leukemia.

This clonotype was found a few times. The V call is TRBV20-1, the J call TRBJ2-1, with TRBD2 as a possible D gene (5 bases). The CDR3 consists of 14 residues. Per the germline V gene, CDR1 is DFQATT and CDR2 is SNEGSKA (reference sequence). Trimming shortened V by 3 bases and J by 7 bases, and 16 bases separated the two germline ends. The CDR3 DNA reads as TGCAGTGCTAGCCGGGATAGTAGAGGGAATGAGCAGTTCTTC. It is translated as CSASRDSRGNEQFF.

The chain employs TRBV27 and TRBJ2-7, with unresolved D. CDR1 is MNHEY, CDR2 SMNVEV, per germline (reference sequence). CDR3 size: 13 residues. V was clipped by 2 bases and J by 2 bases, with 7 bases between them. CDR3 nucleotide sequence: TGTGCCAGCAGTTTAGGGCTGACCTACGAGCAGTACGTC. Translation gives CASSLGLTYEQYV.

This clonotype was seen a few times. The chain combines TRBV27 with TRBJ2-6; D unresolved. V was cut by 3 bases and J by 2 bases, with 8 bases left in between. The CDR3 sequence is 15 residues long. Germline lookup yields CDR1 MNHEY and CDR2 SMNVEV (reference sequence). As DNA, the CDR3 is TGTGCCAGCAGTTTTTGGGGAACTGGGGCCAACGTCCTGACTTTC. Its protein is CASSFWGTGANVLTF.

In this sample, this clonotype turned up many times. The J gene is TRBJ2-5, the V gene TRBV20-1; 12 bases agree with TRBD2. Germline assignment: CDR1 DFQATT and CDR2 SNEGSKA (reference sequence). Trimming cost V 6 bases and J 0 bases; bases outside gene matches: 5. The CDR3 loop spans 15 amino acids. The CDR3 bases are TGCAGTGCGACCCGACTAGCGGGGGACCAAGAGACCCAGTACTTC. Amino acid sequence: CSATRLAGDQETQYF.

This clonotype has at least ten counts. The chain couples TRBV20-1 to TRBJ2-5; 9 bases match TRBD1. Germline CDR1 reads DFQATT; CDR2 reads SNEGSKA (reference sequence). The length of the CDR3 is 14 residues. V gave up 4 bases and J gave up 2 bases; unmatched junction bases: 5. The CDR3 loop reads CSAKTGQGQETQYF. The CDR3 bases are TGCAGTGCTAAGACGGGACAGGGTCAAGAGACCCAGTACTTC.

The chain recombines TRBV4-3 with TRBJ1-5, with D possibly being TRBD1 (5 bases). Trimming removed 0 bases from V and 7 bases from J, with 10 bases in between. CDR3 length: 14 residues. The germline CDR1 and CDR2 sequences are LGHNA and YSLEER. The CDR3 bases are TGCGCCAGCAGCCAAGATGCGGGGCAGCAGCCCCAGCATTTT. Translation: CASSQDAGQQPQHF.